This T cell receptor beta chain was sequenced in a study of T cell clones after liver transplantation. V was shortened by 0 bases and J by 6 bases, with 10 bases between the two germline ends. The CDR3 sequence is 14 residues long. The germline V gene encodes CDR1 WSHSY and CDR2 SAAADI. The method was immunoSEQ multiplex PCR; TCRdb's version includes in-frame clones alone and lacks a portion of them. The sample comprises 55,000 to 75,000 clones, around two thirds of which are singletons, and 2.8% rests with the top ten. The TCR originated in a human patient who received a liver transplant. The graft donor may be the source of some T cells. The sequencing here drew on CD4+ T cells from blood, taken at the roughly 16-month timepoint. The gene calls are TRBV10-2 and TRBJ2-3, with D possibly matching TRBD2 (5 bases). CDR3 DNA: TGCGCCAGCAGTGAGTCGAAAGCGGCGGATACGCAGTATTTT. Protein: CASSESKAADTQYF.